The 20 T cell receptor beta chains below were found in one sample sequenced in a study of early stage breast cancer tumors. The protocol was immunoSEQ multiplex PCR, while the TCRdb copy is restricted to in-frame clones and leaves out a portion. Here the sample spans 25,000 to 35,000 clones, 80% being singletons. The sequenced sample was blood. Receptor source: a person between 60 and 69 years old with breast cancer.

This clone was detected only once. The gene calls are TRBV7-2 and TRBJ2-1; 11 bases line up with TRBD2. Germline CDR1 reads SGHTA; CDR2 reads FQGNSA. V was pared by 5 bases and J by 12 bases, with 15 bases of the junction left unmatched. This CDR3 spans 16 amino acids. The CDR3 bases are TGTGCCAGCAGCCTAGGGGCCGGGACTAGCGGAGGAAGGCAGTTCTTC. Its protein is CASSLGAGTSGGRQFF.

In this sample, this clone turned up a few times. The chain carries TRBV18 and TRBJ1-5; D call uncertain. Germline values: CDR1 KGHSH, CDR2 LQKENI. The CDR3 spans 14 residues. V gave up 2 bases and J gave up 3 bases, with 8 bases separating them. This CDR3 reads CASSPGTDNQPQHF. The CDR3 bases are TGTGCCAGCTCACCAGGAACAGACAATCAGCCCCAGCATTTT. The full variable domain, rest sourced from reference TRBV18 and TRBJ1-5, is NAGVMQNPRHLVRRRGQEARLRCSPMKGHSHVYWYRQLPEEGLKFMVYLQKENIIDESGMPKERFSAEFPKEGPSILRIQQVVRGDSAAYFCASSPGTDNQPQHFGDGTRLSIL.

The chain carries TRBV5-1 and TRBJ2-2; the D is unclear. The V gene lost 4 bases and the J gene lost 1 base, with 11 bases spanning the gap. This CDR3 is built from 15 residues. The germline V gene encodes CDR1 SGHRS and CDR2 YFSETQ. DNA of the CDR3: TGCGCCAGCAGCCCCGTCGGCGGGAACACCGGGGAGCTGTTTTTT. Its translation is CASSPVGGNTGELFF.

V usage is TRBV5-1 and J usage is TRBJ2-3; 8 bases are a match to TRBD1. This CDR3 comprises 14 residues. Germline values: CDR1 SGHRS, CDR2 YFSETQ. The V and J ends lost 4 bases and 2 bases, in that order; junction bases with no gene match: 3. The CDR3 DNA follows: TGCGCCAGCAGCATGGACAGGGCCACAGATACGCAGTATTTT. It specifies CASSMDRATDTQYF.

This clone was observed a few times. This chain joins TRBV6-5 and TRBJ2-7; 9 bases align to TRBD1. CDR1 MNHEY and CDR2 SVGAGI come from the germline V gene. This CDR3 has 15 amino acids. The V gene end was trimmed by 5 bases and the J gene end by 4 bases; junction bases not matched to a gene: 9. DNA of the CDR3: TGTGCCAGCAGTGCTCCGGGACAGGGTGTGTACGAGCAGTACTTC. Translating it yields CASSAPGQGVYEQYF.

This clone occurred once. The genes are TRBV6-5 and TRBJ2-5; a possible D gene is TRBD2 (6 bases). The germline gives CDR1 MNHEY, CDR2 SVGAGI. The germline V and J ends were trimmed by 6 bases and 5 bases, with 10 bases remaining between them. The CDR3 has 12 amino acids. The CDR3 DNA is TGTGCCAGCAGCCAGGGACTGGAGACCCAGTACTTC. Amino acid sequence: CASSQGLETQYF.

CDR3 residues: CASSIADSETQYF. The CDR3 coding sequence is TGTGCCAGTAGTATAGCGGACTCGGAGACCCAGTACTTC. V gene TRBV19 combines with J gene TRBJ2-5, with D perhaps matching TRBD2 (5 bases). Trimming removed 1 base from V and 5 bases from J, with 8 bases in between. The CDR3 length is 13 residues. Germline CDR1 LNHDA, CDR2 SQIVND (reference sequence).

The chain recombines TRBV28 with TRBJ1-5, with 7 nucleotides matching TRBD1. V shed 7 bases and J 1 base; nucleotides not matched to a gene: 7. CDR1 and CDR2 from the germline V gene are MDHEN and SYDVKM. This CDR3 comprises 15 residues. This chain's CDR3 is CASKWDSWSNQPQHF. The CDR3 region has the DNA TGTGCCAGCAAATGGGACAGCTGGAGCAATCAGCCCCAGCATTTT.

This chain's CDR3 is CASSIELHSGNTIYF. In DNA form, the CDR3 reads TGTGCCAGTAGTATAGAACTGCACTCTGGAAACACCATATATTTT. The chain has TRBV19 and TRBJ1-3; unclear D gene. CDR1 is LNHDA and CDR2 is SQIVND in the germline V gene (reference sequence). There are 15 residues in the CDR3. Trimming took 0 bases from V and 0 from J, leaving 6 bases between them.

The chain carries TRBV6-6 and TRBJ2-3; TRBD1 is a possible D gene (5 bases). V dropped 5 bases and J dropped 4 bases, with 19 bases sitting between them. This CDR3 spans 16 amino acids. From germline, CDR1 is MNHNY and CDR2 SVGAGI (reference sequence). This CDR3 reads CASSPIGEEVADTQYF. CDR3 nucleotide sequence: TGTGCCAGCAGTCCCATAGGGGAAGAGGTGGCAGATACGCAGTATTTT.

The chain has TRBV19 and TRBJ2-1; 8 bases align to TRBD1. This CDR3 is built from 15 residues. Germline CDR1 reads LNHDA; CDR2 reads SQIVND (reference sequence). V shed 3 bases and J 4 bases; nucleotides not matched to a gene: 5. The DNA for the CDR3 is TGTGCCAGTAGTATCAACAGGGGGGCTTACAATGAGCAGTTCTTC. This sequence encodes CASSINRGAYNEQFF.

The chain combines TRBV10-3 with TRBJ2-2; possibly TRBD2 for D (6 bases). In germline, CDR1 is ENHRY, CDR2 SYGVKD. The ends were cut back, 6 bases at V and 6 bases at J, with 14 bases in the middle. This CDR3 has 14 residues. CDR3 sequence: CAIRGGLPAGELFF. The CDR3 bases are TGTGCCATCAGGGGAGGACTCCCTGCCGGGGAGCTGTTTTTT.

The chain joins TRBV19 to TRBJ2-7; D unresolved. The V and J ends lost 0 bases and 5 bases respectively, with 8 bases between them. The germline V gene has CDR1 LNHDA and CDR2 SQIVND (reference sequence). The CDR3 contains 13 residues. CDR3 region: CASSIDWQNEQYF. The CDR3 coding sequence is TGTGCCAGTAGTATAGATTGGCAAAACGAGCAGTACTTC.

This chain connects TRBV18 to TRBJ2-2; 8 bases align to TRBD2. J was trimmed by 7 bases and V by 0 bases; bases with no gene match: 10. Looked up from germline, CDR1 is KGHSH and CDR2 is LQKENI. The CDR3 is 17 amino acids. The CDR3 DNA is TGTGCCAGCTCACCACCGGTGGGAGCGGGAGCGGTCGGGGAGCTGTTTTTT. Translating gives CASSPPVGAGAVGELFF.

This CDR3 reads CASSPGRSGLAYEQYF. As DNA, the CDR3 is TGTGCCAGCAGCCCCGGTCGCTCGGGGTTGGCTTACGAGCAGTACTTC. The chain has TRBV11-2 and TRBJ2-7; D is perhaps TRBD2 (5 bases). This CDR3 has 16 amino acids. Germline CDR1 SGHAT, CDR2 FQNNGV. The V and J ends lost 5 bases and 4 bases respectively, with 21 bases between them.

This chain joins TRBV5-4 and TRBJ2-7; the match to TRBD1 covers 7 bases. There are 14 residues in the CDR3. Germline assignment: CDR1 SGHNT and CDR2 YYREEE (reference sequence). Unmatched junction bases numbered 5, after V lost 5 bases and J lost 0 bases. CDR3 sequence reads: CASSRTGNSYEQYF. The CDR3 DNA follows: TGTGCCAGCAGTAGGACAGGAAACTCCTACGAGCAGTACTTC.

The chain carries TRBV7-2 and TRBJ2-1; the D is unclear. Germline assignment: CDR1 SGHTA and CDR2 FQGNSA. There are 12 residues in the CDR3. The V gene lost 5 bases and the J gene lost 5 bases, with 7 bases spanning the gap. CDR3 protein: CASSPSNNEQFF. In nucleotides, the CDR3 is TGTGCCAGCAGCCCATCCAACAATGAGCAGTTCTTC.

CDR3 sequence reads: CASSPARPYEQYF. CDR3 DNA sequence: TGTGCCAGTAGCCCGGCCAGACCCTACGAGCAGTACTTC. The chain uses TRBV28 and TRBJ2-7; unclear D gene. Germline values: CDR1 MDHEN, CDR2 SYDVKM. The CDR3 loop spans 13 amino acids. Trimming stripped 9 bases from V and 2 bases from J, with 14 bases between.

The rearrangement uses TRBV15 and TRBJ2-7, with 9 bases fitting TRBD1. The CDR3 is 14 residues long. The germline gives CDR1 LNHNV, CDR2 YYDKDF (reference sequence). After removal of 4 bases from V and 1 base from J, the junction contained 2 bases not matched to a gene. This CDR3 reads CATSTGTGSYEQYF. The CDR3 nucleotides are TGTGCCACCAGCACCGGGACAGGGTCCTACGAGCAGTACTTC.

The chain employs TRBV6-1 and TRBJ2-7; 9 nucleotides agree with TRBD2. Germline-derived CDR1 and CDR2 are MNHNS and SASEGT. The CDR3 spans 15 residues. V lost 4 bases, J lost 2 bases, and 6 bases stayed unmatched. DNA of the CDR3: TGTGCCAGCAGTGGGTGGACTAGCGCAGCCTACGAGCAGTACTTC. Amino acid sequence: CASSGWTSAAYEQYF.